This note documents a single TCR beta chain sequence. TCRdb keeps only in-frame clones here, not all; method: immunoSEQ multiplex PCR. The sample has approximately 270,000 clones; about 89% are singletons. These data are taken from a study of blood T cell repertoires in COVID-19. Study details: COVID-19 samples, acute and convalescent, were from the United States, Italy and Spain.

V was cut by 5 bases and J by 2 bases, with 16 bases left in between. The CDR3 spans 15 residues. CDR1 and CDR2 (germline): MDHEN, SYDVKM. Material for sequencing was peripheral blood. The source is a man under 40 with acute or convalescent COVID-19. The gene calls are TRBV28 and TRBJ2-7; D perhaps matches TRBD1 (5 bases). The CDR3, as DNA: TGTGCCAGCAGTCGCTGGAGACAGCCAACCTACGAGCAGTACTTC. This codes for CASSRWRQPTYEQYF. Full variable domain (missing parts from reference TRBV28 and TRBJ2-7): DVKVTQSSRYLVKRTGEKVFLECVQDMDHENMFWYRQDPGLGLRLIYFSYDVKMKEKGDIPEGYSVSREKKERFSLILESASTNQTSMYLCASSRWRQPTYEQYFGPGTRLTVT.